A selection of T cell receptor beta chains follows, all from one sample in a study of blood T cell repertoires in COVID-19. Repertoires were generated with immunoSEQ multiplex PCR, while TCRdb's copy carries only in-frame clones and drops some. The sample consists of 300,000 to 400,000 clones, 88% of them appearing once. The sequencing sample was made of peripheral blood. The receptors derive from a woman aged 70-85 years with COVID-19, enrolled during active disease. Each CDR3 is given with its conserved first and last residue. D genes are given only for firm matches. Clone size is not always given. Where it is, it says once, few, many or a class for expanded clones.

v_call	d_call	clone_size	j_call	cdr3_nt	cdr3_aa
TRBV3-1/TRBV3-2	-	-	TRBJ1-1	TGTGCCAGCAGACCCGCGGGGAGGACTGAAGCTTTCTTT	CASRPAGRTEAFF
TRBV19	-	-	TRBJ2-7	TGTGCCAGTAGTCCCAGCTTGCAGGGGGAGCAGTACTTC	CASSPSLQGEQYF
TRBV2	-	-	TRBJ1-2	TGTGCCAGCAGTGAAGGCCAGGGTTATGGCTACACCTTC	CASSEGQGYGYTF
TRBV27	-	-	TRBJ1-1	TGTGCCAGCAGTTTTGCCGGCAGGTGGGGCCCTGAAGCTTTCTTT	CASSFAGRWGPEAFF
TRBV6-5	-	-	TRBJ2-7	TGTGCCAGCAGTCACGACAATTGGGGGGCCTACGAGCAGTACTTC	CASSHDNWGAYEQYF
TRBV5-1	TRBD1	few	TRBJ1-2	TGCGCCAGCAGCGTACAGGGGGAGCTATATGGCTACACCTTC	CASSVQGELYGYTF
TRBV9	TRBD1	-	TRBJ1-4	TGTGCCAGCAGCCCCCGGACAGGGTCTAATGAAAAACTGTTTTTT	CASSPRTGSNEKLFF
TRBV4-1	TRBD1	-	TRBJ1-5	TGCGCCAGCAGCCAAGATTGGGGACAGGGCTATCAGCCCCAGCATTTT	CASSQDWGQGYQPQHF
TRBV3-1/TRBV3-2	-	-	TRBJ1-1	TGTGCCAGCAGCCAAGATCCCCAGGACACTGAAGCTTTCTTT	CASSQDPQDTEAFF
TRBV5-1	TRBD2	-	TRBJ2-3	TGCGCCAGCAGCTTGGCTAGCGGGGCCCCCGATACGCAGTATTTT	CASSLASGAPDTQYF
TRBV28	-	-	TRBJ1-2	TGTGCCAGCAGTTCGCGGGTATCCCGGGTCTACACCTTC	CASSSRVSRVYTF